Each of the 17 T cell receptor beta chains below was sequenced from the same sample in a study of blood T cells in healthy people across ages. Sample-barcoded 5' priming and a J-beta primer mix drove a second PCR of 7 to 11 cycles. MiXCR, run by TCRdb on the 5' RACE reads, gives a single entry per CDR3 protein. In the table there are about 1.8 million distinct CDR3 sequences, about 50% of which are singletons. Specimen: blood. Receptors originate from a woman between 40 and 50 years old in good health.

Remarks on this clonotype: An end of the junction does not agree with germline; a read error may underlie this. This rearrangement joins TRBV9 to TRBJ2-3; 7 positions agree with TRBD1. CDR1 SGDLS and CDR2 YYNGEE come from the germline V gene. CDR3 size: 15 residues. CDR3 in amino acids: CASSVDNRGTDAQYF. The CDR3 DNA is TGTGCCAGCAGCGTAGATAACAGGGGAACAGATGCGCAGTATTTT.

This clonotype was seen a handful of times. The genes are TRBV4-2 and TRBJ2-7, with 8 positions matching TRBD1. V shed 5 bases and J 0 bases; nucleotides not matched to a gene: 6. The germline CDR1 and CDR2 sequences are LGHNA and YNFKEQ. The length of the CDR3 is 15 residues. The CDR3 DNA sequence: TGTGCCAGCAGCTATCAGGGGGCCAACTCCTACGAGCAGTACTTC. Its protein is CASSYQGANSYEQYF.

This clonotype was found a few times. The CDR3 sequence is CASSYLGTPTDTQYF. The DNA of the CDR3 is TGTGCCAGCAGTTACCTTGGGACTCCCACAGATACGCAGTATTTT. The V call is TRBV6-6, the J call TRBJ2-3; possibly TRBD2 for D (6 bases). There are 15 residues in the CDR3. CDR1 is MNHNY and CDR2 is SVGAGI in the germline V gene (reference sequence). V was clipped by 2 bases and J by 2 bases, with 11 bases between them.

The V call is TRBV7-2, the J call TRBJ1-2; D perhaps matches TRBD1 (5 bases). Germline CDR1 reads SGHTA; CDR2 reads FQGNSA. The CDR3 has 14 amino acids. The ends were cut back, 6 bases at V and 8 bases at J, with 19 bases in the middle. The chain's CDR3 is CASRPGSGKTGYTF. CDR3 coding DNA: TGTGCCAGCAGGCCGGGATCAGGGAAAACCGGCTACACCTTC.

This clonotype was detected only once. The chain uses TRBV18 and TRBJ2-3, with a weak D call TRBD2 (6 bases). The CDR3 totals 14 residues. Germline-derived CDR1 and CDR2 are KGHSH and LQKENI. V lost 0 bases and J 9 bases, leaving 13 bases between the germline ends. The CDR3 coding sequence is TGTGCCAGCTCACCACCCTACCCGGGGGTGACGCAGTATTTT. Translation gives CASSPPYPGVTQYF.

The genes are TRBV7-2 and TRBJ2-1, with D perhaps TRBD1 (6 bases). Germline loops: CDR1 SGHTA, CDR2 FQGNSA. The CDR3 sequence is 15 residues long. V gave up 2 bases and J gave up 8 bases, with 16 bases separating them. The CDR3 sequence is CASSLSAGAVDEQFF. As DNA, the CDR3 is TGTGCCAGCAGCTTAAGCGCAGGGGCGGTCGATGAGCAGTTCTTC. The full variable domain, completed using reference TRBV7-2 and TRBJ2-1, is GAGVSQSPSNKVTEKGKDVELRCDPISGHTALYWYRQSLGQGLEFLIYFQGNSAPDKSGLPSDRFSAERTGGSVSTLTIQRTQQEDSAVYLCASSLSAGAVDEQFFGPGTRLTVL.

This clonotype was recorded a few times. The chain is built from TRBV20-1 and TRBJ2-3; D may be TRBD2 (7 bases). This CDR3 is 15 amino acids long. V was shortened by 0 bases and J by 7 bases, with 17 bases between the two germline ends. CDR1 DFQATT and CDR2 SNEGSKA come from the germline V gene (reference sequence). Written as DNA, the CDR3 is TGCAGTGCTAGAGATTTGGGGGGGCCCAAAAATACGCAGTATTTT. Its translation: CSARDLGGPKNTQYF.

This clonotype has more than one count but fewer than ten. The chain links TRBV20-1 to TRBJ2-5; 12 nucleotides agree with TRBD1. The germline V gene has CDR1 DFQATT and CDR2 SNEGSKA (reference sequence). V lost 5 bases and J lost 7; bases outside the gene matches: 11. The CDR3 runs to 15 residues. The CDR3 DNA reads TGCAGTGCTTACCGGGACAGGGGGCCCCTTGCGACCCAGTACTTC. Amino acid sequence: CSAYRDRGPLATQYF.

CDR3 amino acids: CASRGGQGISDTQYF. In nucleotides, the CDR3 is TGTGCCAGTAGGGGAGGACAGGGGATCTCAGATACGCAGTATTTT. The chain has TRBV19 and TRBJ2-3, with TRBD1 matching over 9 bases. V gave up 6 bases and J gave up 4 bases; unmatched junction bases: 8. The CDR3 is 15 amino acids. Germline V gene lookup returns CDR1 LNHDA and CDR2 SQIVND (reference sequence).

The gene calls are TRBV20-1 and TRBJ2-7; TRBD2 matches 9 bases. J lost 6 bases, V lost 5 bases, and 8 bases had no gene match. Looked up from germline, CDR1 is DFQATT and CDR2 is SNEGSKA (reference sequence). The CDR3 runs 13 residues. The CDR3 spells CSAALAGTLEQYF. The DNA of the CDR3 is TGCAGTGCTGCGCTAGCGGGGACCCTCGAGCAGTACTTC.

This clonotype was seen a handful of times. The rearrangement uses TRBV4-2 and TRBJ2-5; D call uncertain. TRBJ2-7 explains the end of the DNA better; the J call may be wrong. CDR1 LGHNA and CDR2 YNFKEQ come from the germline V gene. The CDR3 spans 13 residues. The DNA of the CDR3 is TGTGCCAGCAGCCAAGATTTCGGCCGCGAGCAGTACTTC. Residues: CASSQDFGREQYF.

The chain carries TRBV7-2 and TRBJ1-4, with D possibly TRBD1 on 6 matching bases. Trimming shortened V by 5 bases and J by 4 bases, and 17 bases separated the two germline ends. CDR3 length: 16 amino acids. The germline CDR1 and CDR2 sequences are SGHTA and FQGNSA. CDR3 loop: CASSPLRTAVNEKLFF. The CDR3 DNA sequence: TGTGCCAGCAGCCCCCTCCGGACAGCCGTTAATGAAAAACTGTTTTTT.

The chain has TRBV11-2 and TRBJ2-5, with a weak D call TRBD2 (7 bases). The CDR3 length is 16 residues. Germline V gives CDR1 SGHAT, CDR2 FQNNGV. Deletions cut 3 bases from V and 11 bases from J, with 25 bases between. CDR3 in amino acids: CASSFAGAANLYKQYF. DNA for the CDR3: TGTGCCAGCAGCTTTGCGGGGGCTGCCAACCTCTACAAGCAGTACTTC.

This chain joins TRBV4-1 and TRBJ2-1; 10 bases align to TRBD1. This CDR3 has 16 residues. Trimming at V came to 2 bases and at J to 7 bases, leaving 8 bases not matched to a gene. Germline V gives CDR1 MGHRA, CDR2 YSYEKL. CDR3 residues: CASSQPGTGAINEQFF. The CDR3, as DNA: TGCGCCAGCAGCCAACCCGGGACAGGGGCCATAAATGAGCAGTTCTTC.

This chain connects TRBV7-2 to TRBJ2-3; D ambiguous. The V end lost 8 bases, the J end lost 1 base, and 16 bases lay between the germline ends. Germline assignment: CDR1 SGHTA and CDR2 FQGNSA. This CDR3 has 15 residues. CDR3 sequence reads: CASLRAGLRTDTQYF. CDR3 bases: TGTGCCAGCCTTCGCGCCGGGCTACGCACAGATACGCAGTATTTT.

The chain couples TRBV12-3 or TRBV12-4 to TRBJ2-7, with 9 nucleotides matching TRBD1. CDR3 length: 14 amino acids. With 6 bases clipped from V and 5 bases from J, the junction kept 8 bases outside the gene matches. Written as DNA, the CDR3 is TGTGCCAGCAGGCCAAACAGGGGGCATGACGAGCAGTACTTC. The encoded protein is CASRPNRGHDEQYF.

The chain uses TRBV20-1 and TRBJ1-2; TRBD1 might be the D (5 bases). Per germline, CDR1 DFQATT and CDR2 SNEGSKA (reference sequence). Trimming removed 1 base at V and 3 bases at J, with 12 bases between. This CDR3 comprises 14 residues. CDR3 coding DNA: TGCAGTGCTAGAGGTGCTGGGACGGACTATGGCTACACCTTC. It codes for CSARGAGTDYGYTF.